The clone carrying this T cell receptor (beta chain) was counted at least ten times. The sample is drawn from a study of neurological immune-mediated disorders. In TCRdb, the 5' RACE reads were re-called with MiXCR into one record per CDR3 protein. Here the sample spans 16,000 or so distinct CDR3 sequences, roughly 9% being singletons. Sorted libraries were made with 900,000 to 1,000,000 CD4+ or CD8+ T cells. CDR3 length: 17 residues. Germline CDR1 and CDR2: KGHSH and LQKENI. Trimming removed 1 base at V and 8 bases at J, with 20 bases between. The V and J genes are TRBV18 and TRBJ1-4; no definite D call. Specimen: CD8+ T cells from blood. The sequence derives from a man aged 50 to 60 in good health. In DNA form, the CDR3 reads TGTGCCAGCTCACCACTCTACGAGGACGCGGACGGCGAAAAACTGTTTTTT. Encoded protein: CASSPLYEDADGEKLFF.